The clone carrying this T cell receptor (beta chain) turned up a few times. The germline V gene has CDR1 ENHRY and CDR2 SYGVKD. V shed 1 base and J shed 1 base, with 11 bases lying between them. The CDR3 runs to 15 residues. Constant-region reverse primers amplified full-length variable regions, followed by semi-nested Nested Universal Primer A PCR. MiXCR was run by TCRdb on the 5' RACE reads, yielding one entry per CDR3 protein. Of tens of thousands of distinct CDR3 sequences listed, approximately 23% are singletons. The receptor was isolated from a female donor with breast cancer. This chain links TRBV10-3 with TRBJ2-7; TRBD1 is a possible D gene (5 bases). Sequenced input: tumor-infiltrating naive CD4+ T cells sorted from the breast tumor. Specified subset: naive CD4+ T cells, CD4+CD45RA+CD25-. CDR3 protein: CAISEYQGRSYEQYF. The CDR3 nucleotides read TGTGCCATCAGTGAGTATCAGGGCAGATCCTACGAGCAGTACTTC.